These T cell receptor beta chains were read from a single sample in a study of blood T cells in healthy people across ages. MiXCR was run by TCRdb on the 5' RACE reads, yielding one entry per CDR3 protein. The sample shows 660,000 or so distinct CDR3 sequences, roughly 58% of them seen only once. Material: blood. The receptors were gathered from a man between 60 and 75 years old in good health. Each CDR3 is given with its conserved first and last residue. D genes are given only for firm matches. Some rows have no size entry. The others give once, few or many, or a class for an expanded clone.

CDR3nt: TGTGCCAGCATTCCCGGGAGCGGCACAGATACGCAGTATTTT
CDR3aa: CASIPGSGTDTQYF
v_gene: TRBV12-3/TRBV12-4
abundance: few
d_gene: .
j_gene: TRBJ2-3

CDR3nt: TGTGCCAGCAACCCGGACGGAGGCTCCTACAATGAGCAGTTCTTC
CDR3aa: CASNPDGGSYNEQFF
v_gene: TRBV6-5
abundance: .
d_gene: .
j_gene: TRBJ2-1

CDR3nt: TGTGCCAGCAGCGGGGGGACGGAACTACCAAACATTCAGTACTTC
CDR3aa: CASSGGTELPNIQYF
v_gene: TRBV13
abundance: .
d_gene: .
j_gene: TRBJ2-4

CDR3nt: TGTGCCAGCAGCTGGCAGAGCGTACAAGAGACCCAGTACTTC
CDR3aa: CASSWQSVQETQYF
v_gene: TRBV7-2
abundance: .
d_gene: .
j_gene: TRBJ2-5

CDR3nt: TGCGCCAGCAGCTTCCGGGACAGGGTTGACTATGGCTACACCTTC
CDR3aa: CASSFRDRVDYGYTF
v_gene: TRBV5-1
abundance: once
d_gene: TRBD1
j_gene: TRBJ1-2

CDR3nt: TGCGCCAGCAGCCTTGGGGTGACCCCCACAGATACGCAGTATTTT
CDR3aa: CASSLGVTPTDTQYF
v_gene: TRBV4-3
abundance: .
d_gene: .
j_gene: TRBJ2-3

CDR3nt: TGTGCCAGCAGTGATCCGGGGACAGTACTTGGCTACACCTTC
CDR3aa: CASSDPGTVLGYTF
v_gene: TRBV25-1
abundance: .
d_gene: TRBD1
j_gene: TRBJ1-2

CDR3nt: TGTGCCAGCAGCCACTTGCCCCGCGGCGAAAAACTGTTTTTT
CDR3aa: CASSHLPRGEKLFF
v_gene: TRBV7-9
abundance: .
d_gene: .
j_gene: TRBJ1-4

CDR3nt: TGTGCCACCAGTGATTGGAGTGACTATGGCTACACCTTC
CDR3aa: CATSDWSDYGYTF
v_gene: TRBV24-1
abundance: .
d_gene: .
j_gene: TRBJ1-2

CDR3nt: TGTGCCAGCAGCCAAGTGTTAGCGGGAGACCCCCGTGAGACCCAGTACTTC
CDR3aa: CASSQVLAGDPRETQYF
v_gene: TRBV4-2
abundance: .
d_gene: TRBD2
j_gene: TRBJ2-5

CDR3nt: TGCGCCAGCAGCCGGCCCACGGGACTACAAGAGACCCAGTACTTC
CDR3aa: CASSRPTGLQETQYF
v_gene: TRBV4-1
abundance: .
d_gene: TRBD2
j_gene: TRBJ2-5

CDR3nt: TGTGCCAGCAGCTGGGGTAATGAGCAGTTCTTC
CDR3aa: CASSWGNEQFF
v_gene: TRBV5-5
abundance: few
d_gene: .
j_gene: TRBJ2-1

CDR3nt: TGCGCCAGCAGCGAGGACAGCCAGGGGACCCAGTACTTC
CDR3aa: CASSEDSQGTQYF
v_gene: TRBV5-1
abundance: .
d_gene: .
j_gene: TRBJ2-5

CDR3nt: TGTGCCAGCAGTTTAGAGACAGGTCGGTTGGTTAACTATGGCTACACCTTC
CDR3aa: CASSLETGRLVNYGYTF
v_gene: TRBV28
abundance: .
d_gene: .
j_gene: TRBJ1-2

CDR3nt: TGTGCCAGCAGCTTTAAGGCAGCTCAAGAGACCCAGTTCTTC
CDR3aa: CASSFKAAQETQFF
v_gene: TRBV11-2
abundance: once
d_gene: .
j_gene: TRBJ2-1

CDR3nt: TGTGCCAGCAGTCCTAAAAATACGCAGTATTTT
CDR3aa: CASSPKNTQYF
v_gene: TRBV6-2/TRBV6-3
abundance: .
d_gene: .
j_gene: TRBJ2-3

CDR3nt: TGTGCCAGCAGTTTAGAGGGCCTTGGCAATCAGCCCCAGCATTTT
CDR3aa: CASSLEGLGNQPQHF
v_gene: TRBV12-3/TRBV12-4
abundance: few
d_gene: .
j_gene: TRBJ1-5

CDR3nt: TGCAGTGCTTTTGTCATGAATGAAAAACTGTTTTTT
CDR3aa: CSAFVMNEKLFF
v_gene: TRBV20-1
abundance: few
d_gene: .
j_gene: TRBJ1-4

CDR3nt: TGTGCCTCACAGCGGGGGGGTATCACCGGGGAGCTGTTTTTT
CDR3aa: CASQRGGITGELFF
v_gene: TRBV6-5
abundance: few
d_gene: TRBD2
j_gene: TRBJ2-2

CDR3nt: TGCGCCAGCAGCCCAGCCGTGGGGGGGGGAACGCCCACAGATACGCAGTATTTT
CDR3aa: CASSPAVGGGTPTDTQYF
v_gene: TRBV5-1
abundance: once
d_gene: TRBD2
j_gene: TRBJ2-3

CDR3nt: TGCGCCAGCAGCTTGGGGTTCATTCAAGAGACCCAGTACTTC
CDR3aa: CASSLGFIQETQYF
v_gene: TRBV5-1
abundance: .
d_gene: .
j_gene: TRBJ2-5

CDR3nt: TGTGCCAGCAGCTCGGAGCGGGGGGGCCTGTTCAATGAGCAGTTCTTC
CDR3aa: CASSSERGGLFNEQFF
v_gene: TRBV7-9
abundance: .
d_gene: TRBD2
j_gene: TRBJ2-1

CDR3nt: TGTGCCAGCGCGACAGGGGATGAAAAACTGTTTTTT
CDR3aa: CASATGDEKLFF
v_gene: TRBV27
abundance: .
d_gene: TRBD1
j_gene: TRBJ1-4

CDR3nt: TGCAGTGCAATGGGGGGGGCGGGGCAAGAGACCCAGTACTTC
CDR3aa: CSAMGGAGQETQYF
v_gene: TRBV20-1
abundance: .
d_gene: .
j_gene: TRBJ2-5

CDR3nt: TGTGCCAGCAGCCAAAGGGCAGGGAGTTACGAGCAGTACTTC
CDR3aa: CASSQRAGSYEQYF
v_gene: TRBV3-1
abundance: .
d_gene: .
j_gene: TRBJ2-7

CDR3nt: TGTGCCAGCAGTTCCGGGACTAGCGGGGAACGTACAGATACGCAGTATTTT
CDR3aa: CASSSGTSGERTDTQYF
v_gene: TRBV12-3/TRBV12-4
abundance: .
d_gene: TRBD2
j_gene: TRBJ2-3

CDR3nt: TGCGCCAGCAGTGAGTACCAGGGGGCCGCGGATACGCAGTATTTT
CDR3aa: CASSEYQGAADTQYF
v_gene: TRBV10-2
abundance: .
d_gene: TRBD1
j_gene: TRBJ2-3

CDR3nt: TGCAGCGTTGTACCCACAGATACGCAGTATTTT
CDR3aa: CSVVPTDTQYF
v_gene: TRBV29-1
abundance: .
d_gene: .
j_gene: TRBJ2-3

CDR3nt: TGTGCCAGCAGTCCCAACCGAAGAAACACTGAAGCTTTCTTT
CDR3aa: CASSPNRRNTEAFF
v_gene: TRBV27
abundance: .
d_gene: .
j_gene: TRBJ1-1

CDR3nt: TGCAGTGCTAGACGCAGGGAGAATTTAGCGGCCGGTGGCTACACCTTC
CDR3aa: CSARRRENLAAGGYTF
v_gene: TRBV20-1
abundance: .
d_gene: .
j_gene: TRBJ1-2

CDR3nt: TGCGCCAGCAGCCAAGATCCCGGGGAGACCCAGTACTTC
CDR3aa: CASSQDPGETQYF
v_gene: TRBV4-1
abundance: few
d_gene: .
j_gene: TRBJ2-5

CDR3nt: TGCGCCAGCGCCCGACAGGGGGACTTGAACACTGAAGCTTTCTTT
CDR3aa: CASARQGDLNTEAFF
v_gene: TRBV5-1
abundance: .
d_gene: TRBD1
j_gene: TRBJ1-1

CDR3nt: TGTGCCAGCACCGCAGGGCTGCCAACTAATGAAAAACTGTTTTTT
CDR3aa: CASTAGLPTNEKLFF
v_gene: TRBV2
abundance: .
d_gene: .
j_gene: TRBJ1-4

CDR3nt: TGTGCCAGCAGCTGGGGGACAGGGACTGGGGCCAACGTCCTGACTTTC
CDR3aa: CASSWGTGTGANVLTF
v_gene: TRBV7-9
abundance: .
d_gene: TRBD1
j_gene: TRBJ2-6